The next 26 T cell receptor beta chains were all read from a single sample in a study of cytomegalovirus exposure and HLA in healthy donors. The PCR had 60 Vbeta and 13 Jbeta primers. Measured with immunoSEQ multiplex PCR; TCRdb has only the in-frame clones, and not every one. The table has approximately 27,000 clones, almost 70% seen once. The sample was PBMCs. The receptor set was obtained from a woman between 50 and 59 years old in good health and CMV-seronegative.

The rearrangement joins TRBV2 to TRBJ1-3; a weak D match, TRBD1 (6 bases). With 6 bases removed from V and 0 bases from J, the gap between germline ends came to 18 bases. The V gene's germline CDR1 is SNHLY and CDR2 FYNNEI. The CDR3 runs 17 residues. For the CDR3, the DNA is TGTGCCAGCAGCGATCCGCTTGGACAGAGCTCTGGAAACACCATATATTTT. Protein: CASSDPLGQSSGNTIYF. Full variable domain (outside the CDR3, taken from reference TRBV2 and TRBJ1-3): EPEVTQTPSHQVTQMGQEVILRCVPISNHLYFYWYRQILGQKVEFLVSFYNNEISEKSEIFDDQFSVERPDGSNFTLKIRSTKLEDSAMYFCASSDPLGQSSGNTIYFGEGSWLTVV.

The rearrangement joins TRBV6-1 to TRBJ1-5; D is unclear. Germline CDR1 MNHNS, CDR2 SASEGT. The ends were cut back, 7 bases at V and 6 bases at J, with 13 bases in the middle. The length of the CDR3 is 13 residues. CDR3 DNA sequence: TGTGCCAGCACGGTTGATCGGGGTCAGCCCCAGCATTTT. It encodes CASTVDRGQPQHF.

The chain has TRBV5-4 and TRBJ2-6, with a weak D call TRBD2 (6 bases). The CDR3 spans 19 residues. Germline CDR1 is SGHNT and CDR2 is YYREEE (reference sequence). Trimming stripped 3 bases from V and 0 bases from J, with 19 bases between. CDR3 sequence: CASSWPGVSIPSGANVLTF. DNA of the CDR3: TGTGCCAGCAGCTGGCCGGGGGTATCAATACCCTCTGGGGCCAACGTCCTGACTTTC.

The V and J genes are TRBV7-9 and TRBJ2-3, with 9 bases identical to TRBD2. This CDR3 contains 16 residues. CDR1 and CDR2 from the germline V gene are SEHNR and FQNEAQ (reference sequence). Trimming took 5 bases from V and 5 from J; bases not matched to a gene: 11. Here the CDR3 reads CASSGPGGRAGDTQYF. The CDR3 coding sequence is TGTGCCAGCAGCGGACCAGGCGGGAGGGCCGGAGATACGCAGTATTTT.

DNA for the CDR3: TGTGCCAGCAGCCGCACAGGGACAGCAGGGACCCAGTACTTC. Its translation: CASSRTGTAGTQYF. The chain combines TRBV7-7 with TRBJ2-5; 7 bases map to TRBD1. The CDR3 runs 14 residues. The V and J ends lost 5 bases and 7 bases, in that order; junction bases with no gene match: 10. Germline CDR1 reads SSHAT; CDR2 reads FNYEAQ (reference sequence).

A note on this clone: The same CDR3 arises from other DNA sequences in this sample as well. This rearrangement joins TRBV29-1 to TRBJ2-3; possibly TRBD1 for D (5 bases). There are 13 residues in the CDR3. CDR1 and CDR2 (germline): SQVTM, ANQGSEA. V was clipped by 3 bases and J by 3 bases, with 10 bases between them. The DNA for the CDR3 is TGCAGCGTTGACAGGGCGGCGACAGATACGCAGTATTTT. Amino acids: CSVDRAATDTQYF.

This clone occurred a few times. Mismatch with germline at one junction end may stem from a read error. The V gene is TRBV7-9, the J gene TRBJ2-6; weak D call: TRBD1 (5 bases). Germline CDR1 SEHNR, CDR2 FQNEAQ (reference sequence). This CDR3 has 17 amino acids. The CDR3 here is CSSSSTSRAPGANVLTF. CDR3 nucleotide sequence: TGTTCCAGCAGCTCAACTTCCAGGGCACCTGGGGCCAACGTCCTGACTTTC.

J is TRBJ2-7 and V is TRBV7-8; unclear D gene. Germline CDR1 reads SGHVS; CDR2 reads FQNEAQ. Deletions cut 4 bases from V and 4 bases from J, with 5 bases between. This CDR3 region has 11 residues. CDR3 DNA sequence: TGTGCCAGCAGCTCCCAGTACGAGCAGTACTTC. Protein: CASSSQYEQYF. Looking up the rest from reference TRBV7-8 and TRBJ2-7 gives the full variable domain: GAGVSQSPRYKVAKRGQDVALRCDPISGHVSLFWYQQALGQGPEFLTYFQNEAQLDKSGLPSDRFFAERPEGSVSTLKIQRTQQEDSAVYLCASSSQYEQYFGPGTRLTVT.

The V gene is TRBV29-1, the J gene TRBJ1-1, with 7 bases lining up with TRBD1. This CDR3 has 13 residues. J lost 5 bases, V lost 6 bases, and 9 bases had no gene match. From germline, CDR1 is SQVTM and CDR2 ANQGSEA. CDR3 amino acids: CSVKQGPGTEAFF. Written as DNA, the CDR3 is TGCAGCGTGAAACAGGGGCCCGGGACTGAAGCTTTCTTT.

This clone has only a few counts. The chain is built from TRBV9 and TRBJ2-2; D gene unclear. Trimming removed 4 bases from V and 0 bases from J, with 7 bases in between. Germline V lookup: CDR1 SGDLS, CDR2 YYNGEE. CDR3 size: 14 residues. The CDR3 is CASSLGANTGELFF. CDR3 bases: TGTGCCAGCAGCCTAGGAGCGAACACCGGGGAGCTGTTTTTT.

The rearrangement uses TRBV10-2 and TRBJ2-7; D is perhaps TRBD1 (5 bases). Germline V gene lookup returns CDR1 WSHSY and CDR2 SAAADI. CDR3 length: 14 amino acids. V gave up 2 bases and J gave up 5 bases, with 13 bases separating them. CDR3 in amino acids: CASSERAGRDEQYF. CDR3 DNA sequence: TGCGCCAGCAGTGAGCGAGCAGGGCGCGACGAGCAGTACTTC.

The chain has TRBV2 and TRBJ2-3, with TRBD2 matching over 7 bases. Per germline, CDR1 SNHLY and CDR2 FYNNEI. The CDR3 is 17 residues long. With 2 bases clipped from V and 4 bases from J, the junction kept 12 bases outside the gene matches. The CDR3 DNA is TGTGCCAGCAGTGAACCCCCGGGAGGCCTCCCTTCAGATACGCAGTATTTT. Protein product: CASSEPPGGLPSDTQYF.

This clone was found once. V and J are TRBV28 and TRBJ2-7; TRBD1 might be the D (6 bases). Germline assignment: CDR1 MDHEN and CDR2 SYDVKM. Trimming left V 4 bases short and J 2 bases short, with 12 bases between. The CDR3 totals 14 residues. The CDR3 DNA reads TGTGCCAGCAGTTCCGGACAGAGACCCTACGAGCAGTACTTC. This encodes CASSSGQRPYEQYF.

The V and J genes are TRBV27 and TRBJ1-2, with D possibly being TRBD1 (6 bases). Trimming cost V 4 bases and J 10 bases, with 16 bases left between them. This CDR3 comprises 13 residues. Per the germline V gene, CDR1 is MNHEY and CDR2 is SMNVEV (reference sequence). The CDR3 DNA follows: TGTGCCAGCAGTTACGGGAGGGGGGTCTCCTACACCTTC. Amino acid sequence: CASSYGRGVSYTF.

The chain joins TRBV6-6 to TRBJ1-5; perhaps TRBD1 as D (5 bases). The CDR3 length is 13 residues. Germline V CDR1 and CDR2: MNHNY, SVGAGI (reference sequence). Trimming pared 8 bases from V and 0 bases from J, leaving 8 bases between. The CDR3 sequence is CASGQGSNQPQHF. CDR3 coding DNA: TGTGCCAGCGGACAAGGTAGCAATCAGCCCCAGCATTTT.

The chain joins TRBV7-6 to TRBJ2-5; 7 bases fit TRBD1. The germline CDR1 and CDR2 sequences are SGHVS and FNYEAQ. The ends lost 5 bases at V and 1 base at J; junction bases unmatched: 4. CDR3 length: 14 residues. Here the CDR3 DNA reads TGTGCCAGCAGCCTTCGGGACAGCCAAGAGACCCAGTACTTC. Its translation: CASSLRDSQETQYF.

A single count supports this clone. This sequence joins TRBV28 and TRBJ1-1; TRBD1 might be the D (6 bases). Per the germline V gene, CDR1 is MDHEN and CDR2 is SYDVKM. This CDR3 contains 12 residues. Trimming stripped 2 bases from V and 11 bases from J, with 12 bases between. CDR3 sequence (DNA): TGTGCCAGCAGTTTAAGGGCAGGGGAGGCTTTCTTT. This gives the protein CASSLRAGEAFF.

This chain links TRBV4-1 with TRBJ1-5; 7 nucleotides agree with TRBD1. This CDR3 contains 16 residues. Per germline, CDR1 MGHRA and CDR2 YSYEKL. V lost 0 bases, J lost 2 bases, and 4 bases stayed unmatched. Here the CDR3 reads CASSQDSGGGNQPQHF. Here the CDR3 DNA reads TGCGCCAGCAGCCAAGATTCAGGGGGAGGCAATCAGCCCCAGCATTTT.

This clone was counted between two and nine times. The chain has TRBV29-1 and TRBJ2-1, with a weak D call TRBD1 (5 bases). V lost 4 bases and J lost 1, with 8 bases in between. CDR3 length equals 13 residues. CDR1 SQVTM and CDR2 ANQGSEA come from the germline V gene. The CDR3 sequence is CSVASGSYNEQFF. The CDR3 DNA reads TGCAGCGTTGCCTCAGGGTCCTACAATGAGCAGTTCTTC.

This clone was observed a handful of times. The rearrangement uses TRBV6-5 and TRBJ1-4; 8 bases are a match to TRBD1. Trimming at V came to 0 bases and at J to 7 bases, leaving 4 bases not matched to a gene. The CDR3 spans 15 residues. Germline CDR1 and CDR2: MNHEY and SVGAGI. The CDR3 region has the DNA TGTGCCAGCAGTTACTCGACAGGGGTGGGTGAAAAACTGTTTTTT. The encoded protein is CASSYSTGVGEKLFF.

The gene calls are TRBV5-1 and TRBJ2-7; 7 positions agree with TRBD1. The J segment lost 5 bases and the V segment lost 3 bases, leaving 5 bases of the junction unmatched. CDR3 length equals 13 residues. Germline loops: CDR1 SGHRS, CDR2 YFSETQ. The CDR3 coding sequence is TGCGCCAGCAGCTCACAGGGGTTTGACGAGCAGTACTTC. Its translation is CASSSQGFDEQYF.

This rearrangement joins TRBV6-5 to TRBJ1-2; 9 bases match TRBD1. The CDR3 totals 14 residues. V dropped 8 bases and J dropped 6; count of bases not matched to a gene: 10. Looked up from germline, CDR1 is MNHEY and CDR2 is SVGAGI. CDR3 region: CASLARDRAHGYTF. In DNA form, the CDR3 reads TGTGCCAGCCTCGCGAGGGACAGGGCGCATGGCTACACCTTC.

The genes are TRBV6-4 and TRBJ2-3; D might be TRBD1 (6 bases). Per the germline V gene, CDR1 is MRHNA and CDR2 is SNTAGT. The V end was cut by 4 bases, the J end by 0 bases, with 8 bases between. This CDR3 is built from 14 residues. The CDR3 DNA sequence: TGTGCCAGCAGTGGGCAGGGGAGCACAGATACGCAGTATTTT. This translates into CASSGQGSTDTQYF.

This chain connects TRBV5-4 to TRBJ2-7; 8 nucleotides agree with TRBD1. The germline CDR1 and CDR2 sequences are SGHNT and YYREEE (reference sequence). The CDR3 loop spans 15 amino acids. Trimming took 0 bases from V and 4 from J; bases not matched to a gene: 6. The DNA of the CDR3 is TGTGCCAGCAGCTTGGGAGCAGGGGGCGCATACGAGCAGTACTTC. As protein: CASSLGAGGAYEQYF.

In this sample, this clone turned up a few times. The chain employs TRBV4-2 and TRBJ2-7; TRBD1 matches at 7 bases. J lost 3 bases, V lost 0 bases, and 8 bases had no gene match. The CDR3 has 16 residues. Germline V lookup: CDR1 LGHNA, CDR2 YNFKEQ. The DNA of the CDR3 is TGTGCCAGCAGCCAAGATAAAGGGACAGTATACTACGAGCAGTACTTC. Protein product: CASSQDKGTVYYEQYF.

Only a few counts were recorded for this clone. The chain uses TRBV5-4 and TRBJ1-2; D is uncertain. Trimming removed 1 base from V and 0 bases from J, with 4 bases in between. The V gene's germline CDR1 is SGHNT and CDR2 YYREEE (reference sequence). CDR3 length: 13 residues. For the CDR3, the DNA is TGTGCCAGCAGCTTGAAGCCTAACTATGGCTACACCTTC. Amino acids: CASSLKPNYGYTF.